The clone carrying this T cell receptor (beta chain) was seen a handful of times. Its antigen is undetermined. Germline CDR1 is SGHVS and CDR2 is FNYEAQ. The CDR3 spans 15 residues. Trimming removed 5 bases from V and 5 bases from J, with 17 bases in between. TCRdb's copy holds only in-frame clones and misses some; the assay was immunoSEQ multiplex PCR. The sample yields about 49,000 clones, 73% seen once. Chemo-refractory metastatic non-small-cell lung cancer patients received focal radiation with ipilimumab CTLA-4 blockade. This sample is part of a study of radiotherapy plus CTLA-4 blockade in lung cancer. Study background: Objective responses were documented in 15% to 20% of patients, with disease control in around 31%. Points from the study as a whole: Blood saw expansion of tumor-derived TCR clones after radiotherapy plus ipilimumab. Reports state that early shifts in blood T cell clones, with interferon-beta, best predicted response.

This sample comprised peripheral blood, obtained from a patient treated with radiotherapy plus ipilimumab. The TCR comes from a human donor with non-small cell lung cancer who had a complete response to radiotherapy plus ipilimumab. The chain links TRBV7-6 to TRBJ2-3; possible D gene TRBD2, 5 bases. The CDR3 bases are TGTGCCAGCAGCCCCGGGCCCAGCGGCCTAGATACGCAGTATTTT. It codes for CASSPGPSGLDTQYF.